The present TCR beta chain was sequenced within a study of PD-L1 blockade in urothelial cancer. Study in general: Atezolizumab (1,200 mg intravenously every 3 weeks) began in about 2014 for patients.

Patients suffered from locally advanced or metastatic urothelial carcinoma. TCRdb's table, derived via immunoSEQ multiplex PCR, lists solely in-frame clones and lacks some. The sample has fewer than 30,000 clones; approximately 84% are singletons. In regard to this clone: Its target is not known.

CDR3 length equals 13 residues. CDR1 SNHLY and CDR2 FYNNEI come from the germline V gene. J gave up 3 bases and V 10 bases, and 6 bases lay outside the gene matches. Overall study results and limits: Patients who had durable benefit saw their tumor-associated blood clones expand more at 3 weeks.

The genes are TRBV2 and TRBJ2-3; 8 bases are shared with TRBD2. The source is a man between 70 and 80 years old with urothelial cancer. Here the sequenced sample was PBMCs, taken around atezolizumab (anti-PD-L1) treatment. CDR3: CATERGRTDTQYF. For the CDR3, the DNA is TGTGCCACCGAGCGGGGGCGGACAGATACGCAGTATTTT.